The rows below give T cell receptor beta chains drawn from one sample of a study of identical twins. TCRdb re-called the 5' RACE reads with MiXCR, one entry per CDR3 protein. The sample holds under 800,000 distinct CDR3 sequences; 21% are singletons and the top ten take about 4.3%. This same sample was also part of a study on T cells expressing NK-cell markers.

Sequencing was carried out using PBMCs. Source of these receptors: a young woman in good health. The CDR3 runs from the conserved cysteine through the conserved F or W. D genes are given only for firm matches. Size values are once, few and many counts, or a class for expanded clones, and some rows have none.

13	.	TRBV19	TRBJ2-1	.	TGTGCCAGTAGTATGAATGGGTACAATGAGCAGTTCTTC	CASSMNGYNEQFF
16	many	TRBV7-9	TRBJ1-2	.	TGTGCCAGCAGCTCCAGTGTCCGACTGCCGAACTATGGCTACACCTTC	CASSSSVRLPNYGYTF
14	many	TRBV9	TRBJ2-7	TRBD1	TGTGCCAGCAGCGTAGGACAGGGGGTCGGCGAGCAGTACTTC	CASSVGQGVGEQYF
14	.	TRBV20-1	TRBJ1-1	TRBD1	TGCAGTGCTAGGCGGACAGGGAGTCGGACTGAAGCTTTCTTT	CSARRTGSRTEAFF
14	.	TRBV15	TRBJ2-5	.	TGTGCCACCCAGGACCCAAGTAATGAGGAGACCCAGTACTTC	CATQDPSNEETQYF
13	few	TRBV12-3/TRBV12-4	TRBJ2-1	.	TGTGCCACCTGGGTGGGGGGAGAGGGAGAGCAGTTCTTC	CATWVGGEGEQFF
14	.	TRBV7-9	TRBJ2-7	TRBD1	TGTGCCAGCAGCGGTGGGGGACAGAACTACGAGCAGTACTTC	CASSGGGQNYEQYF
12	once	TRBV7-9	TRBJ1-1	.	TGTGCCAGCAGCTTTGTTCCGGGAGAAGCTTTCTTT	CASSFVPGEAFF
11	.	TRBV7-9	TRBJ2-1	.	TGTGCCAGCAGCAGAGACTACGAACGCTTCTTC	CASSRDYERFF
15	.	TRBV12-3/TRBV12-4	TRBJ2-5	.	TGTGCCAGCAGTTTGTCCGCGACCAATGACAAAACCCAGTACTTC	CASSLSATNDKTQYF
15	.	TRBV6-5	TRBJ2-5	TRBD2	TGTGCCAGCAGTTACTCTAGCGGGAGGGATGAGACCCAGTACTTC	CASSYSSGRDETQYF
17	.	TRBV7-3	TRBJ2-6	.	TGTGCCAGCAGCTTAGGGGATTTATTCTCTGGGGCCAACGTCCTGACTTTC	CASSLGDLFSGANVLTF
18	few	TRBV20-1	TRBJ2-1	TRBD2	TGCAGTGCGAGTCCCGGGACTAGCGGGAGCACGGGCAGTGATGAGCAGTTCTTC	CSASPGTSGSTGSDEQFF
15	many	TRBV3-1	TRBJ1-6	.	TGTGCCAGTAGAAAAGGGGTTATCCATAATTCACCCCTCCACTTT	CASRKGVIHNSPLHF
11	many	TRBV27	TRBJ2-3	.	TGTGCCAGCAGTTTTGGGGAGGCGCAGTATTTT	CASSFGEAQYF
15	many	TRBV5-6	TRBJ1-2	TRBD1	TGTGCCAGCAGCTGGGGGTTTGAGACAGGGGGTGGCTACACCTTC	CASSWGFETGGGYTF
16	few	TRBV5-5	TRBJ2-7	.	TGTGCCAGCAGCCGAACGTGGACAGAGATTCCCTACGAGCAGTACTTC	CASSRTWTEIPYEQYF
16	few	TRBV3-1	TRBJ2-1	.	TGTGCCAGCAGCCAAGGCAAGCGGAGCTCCTACAATGAGCAGTTCTTC	CASSQGKRSSYNEQFF
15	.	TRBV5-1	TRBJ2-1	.	TGCGCCAGCAGCCAGGCAGGGGCCGGGGACAATGAGCAGTTCTTC	CASSQAGAGDNEQFF
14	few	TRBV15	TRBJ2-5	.	TGTGCCACCAGCAGAGGAGGAGCCCAAGAGACCCAGTACTTC	CATSRGGAQETQYF
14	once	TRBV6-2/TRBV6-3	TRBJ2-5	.	TGTGCCAGCACCAAGGACTTGATGAAAGAGACCCAGTACTTC	CASTKDLMKETQYF
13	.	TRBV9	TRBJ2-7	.	TGTGCCAGCAGCGTACGATCCGGCCTCGAGCAGTACTTC	CASSVRSGLEQYF
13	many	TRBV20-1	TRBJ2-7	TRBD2	TGCAGTGTTCCGACTAGCGGAGCGTACGAGCAGTACTTC	CSVPTSGAYEQYF
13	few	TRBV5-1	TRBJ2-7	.	TGCGCCAATTATGGACTTGACTCCTACGAGCAGTACTTC	CANYGLDSYEQYF
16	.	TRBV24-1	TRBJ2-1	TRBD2	TGTGCCACCAGCGGCCCCGGACTAGCGGGAGCATATGAGCAGTTCTTC	CATSGPGLAGAYEQFF
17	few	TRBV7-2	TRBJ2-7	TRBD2	TGTGCCAGCAGCTTTCGTAGCGGGAGCGCCATAACCTACGAGCAGTACTTC	CASSFRSGSAITYEQYF
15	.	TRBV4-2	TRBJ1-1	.	TGTGCCAGCAGCCAGTATAGTGCGGAGAACACTGAAGCTTTCTTT	CASSQYSAENTEAFF
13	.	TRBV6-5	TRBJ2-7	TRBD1	TGTGCCAGCAGTTTCCTGGACAGGCTCGAGCAGTACTTC	CASSFLDRLEQYF
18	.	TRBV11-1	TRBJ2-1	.	TGTGCCAGCAGCTACCCCCTGGCGCCTTTTAGCTCCTACAATGAGCAGTTCTTC	CASSYPLAPFSSYNEQFF
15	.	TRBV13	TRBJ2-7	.	TGTGCCAGCAGCGTGCAGACCGGGACACACAACGAGCAGTACTTC	CASSVQTGTHNEQYF